This entry lists 31 T cell receptor beta chains sequenced from one sample in a study of CD8 T cells in ankylosing spondylitis. TCRdb itself ran the 5' RACE reads through MiXCR, one entry per CDR3 protein. The sample holds 200,000 to 250,000 distinct CDR3 sequences, approximately 10% seen once. Material for sequencing was blood, either unsorted or a sorted T cell fraction (not recorded which). These receptors all stem from a male donor with ankylosing spondylitis or in good health (not recorded which).

V usage is TRBV5-1 and J usage is TRBJ2-5, with 10 bases aligning to TRBD1. The CDR3 sequence is 15 residues long. V gave up 0 bases and J gave up 3 bases; unmatched junction bases: 2. CDR1 and CDR2 (germline): SGHRS, YFSETQ. The CDR3 loop is CASSLVGTGEETQYF. As DNA, the CDR3 is TGCGCCAGCAGCTTGGTCGGGACAGGGGAAGAGACCCAGTACTTC.

This clonotype was observed many times. V and J are TRBV20-1 and TRBJ2-7, with 7 positions matching TRBD1. With V trimmed by 0 bases and J by 3 bases, 14 bases remained unmatched. In germline, CDR1 is DFQATT, CDR2 SNEGSKA (reference sequence). The CDR3 loop spans 17 amino acids. CDR3 region: CSARDLRLGQYGYEQYF. The CDR3 nucleotides read TGCAGTGCTAGAGATCTCCGGCTGGGACAGTACGGCTACGAGCAGTACTTC.

This clonotype appeared many times. The V gene is TRBV20-1, the J gene TRBJ2-3; 9 nucleotides agree with TRBD2. Trimming at V came to 3 bases and at J to 5 bases, leaving 12 bases not matched to a gene. The CDR3 is made up of 16 amino acids. Germline-derived CDR1 and CDR2 are DFQATT and SNEGSKA (reference sequence). CDR3 nucleotide sequence: TGCAGTGCTAGCAGCCCTGGCGGGGGGGCGGGAGATACGCAGTATTTT. This codes for CSASSPGGGAGDTQYF.

This clonotype was seen a handful of times. V and J are TRBV5-1 and TRBJ2-5; 9 positions match TRBD1. Germline CDR1 SGHRS, CDR2 YFSETQ. The J segment lost 4 bases and the V segment lost 8 bases, leaving 6 bases of the junction unmatched. CDR3 length: 13 residues. The CDR3 DNA follows: TGCGCCAGTAACAGGGGGCTAGGAGAGACCCAGTACTTC. Translated, it gives CASNRGLGETQYF.

V is TRBV6-1 and J is TRBJ2-2; 8 bases agree with TRBD2. J gave up 6 bases and V 8 bases, and 11 bases lay outside the gene matches. The CDR3 loop spans 15 amino acids. Germline CDR1 MNHNS, CDR2 SASEGT. CDR3 nucleotides: TGTGCCAGCCACCGGGCGGGGGGTCCTCCCGGGGAGCTGTTTTTT. It yields the protein CASHRAGGPPGELFF.

A few counts support this clonotype. The chain carries TRBV19 and TRBJ2-6; D ambiguous. The V gene lost 7 bases and the J gene lost 0 bases, with 7 bases spanning the gap. CDR1 is LNHDA and CDR2 is SQIVND in the germline V gene (reference sequence). The CDR3 has 14 amino acids. CDR3 nucleotide sequence: TGTGCCAGTACTGTGGGCTCTGGGGCCAACGTCCTGACTTTC. Encoded protein: CASTVGSGANVLTF.

In its sample, this clonotype was seen many times. The gene calls are TRBV7-2 and TRBJ2-5, with D possibly matching TRBD2 (6 bases). CDR3 length: 13 amino acids. The V gene's germline CDR1 is SGHTA and CDR2 FQGNSA. V lost 4 bases to trimming and J lost 5 bases, with 11 bases between them. The CDR3 region is CASSSGLGETQYF. DNA for the CDR3: TGTGCCAGCAGCTCGGGACTCGGGGAGACCCAGTACTTC.

The V call is TRBV7-2, the J call TRBJ2-3; D is possibly TRBD1 (5 bases). The germline V gene encodes CDR1 SGHTA and CDR2 FQGNSA. CDR3 length equals 15 residues. Trimming took off 2 bases at V and 2 bases at J, with 11 bases between the two ends. CDR3 region: CASSLRQGDTDTQYF. As DNA, the CDR3 is TGTGCCAGCAGCTTACGTCAGGGTGACACAGATACGCAGTATTTT.

This clonotype has ten or more counts. The rearrangement joins TRBV5-5 to TRBJ2-7, with TRBD1 matching 10 bases. The CDR3 covers 15 residues. Germline CDR1 and CDR2: SGHKS and YYEKEE (reference sequence). The V gene end was trimmed by 0 bases and the J gene end by 1 base; junction bases not matched to a gene: 1. CDR3 region: CASSLGDRGSYEQYF. CDR3 nucleotides: TGTGCCAGCAGCTTGGGGGACAGGGGTTCCTACGAGCAGTACTTC. The full variable domain, its missing parts supplied by reference TRBV5-5 and TRBJ2-7, is DAGVTQSPTHLIKTRGQQVTLRCSPISGHKSVSWYQQVLGQGPQFIFQYYEKEERGRGNFPDRFSARQFPNYSSELNVNALLLGDSALYLCASSLGDRGSYEQYFGPGTRLTVT.

The table lists this clonotype with many counts. The V call is TRBV10-3, the J call TRBJ2-3; TRBD2 matches 9 bases. Germline assignment: CDR1 ENHRY and CDR2 SYGVKD. The CDR3 totals 13 residues. V trimming: 8 bases; J trimming: 6 bases; junction bases outside the gene matches: 6. The CDR3 nucleotides read TGTGCCATCGCTGCGGGGGGGACGGATACGCAGTATTTT. Its translation: CAIAAGGTDTQYF.

This clonotype was seen a handful of times. This sequence joins TRBV5-1 and TRBJ2-4, with D maybe TRBD2 (6 bases). The germline V gene has CDR1 SGHRS and CDR2 YFSETQ. V gave up 0 bases and J gave up 7 bases, with 14 bases separating them. The CDR3 contains 15 residues. DNA for the CDR3: TGCGCCAGCAGCTTGGAGGCGGGGACCCGGAACATTCAGTACTTC. It translates to CASSLEAGTRNIQYF.

This clonotype showed up many times. V usage is TRBV12-3 or TRBV12-4 and J usage is TRBJ2-5; 7 positions match TRBD1. CDR3 length: 15 amino acids. The V and J ends lost 3 bases and 4 bases, in that order; junction bases with no gene match: 8. For the CDR3, the DNA is TGTGCCAGCAGTTTGGATGTAACAGGGGTAGAGACCCAGTACTTC. It translates to CASSLDVTGVETQYF.

This chain links TRBV12-3 or TRBV12-4 with TRBJ2-5; a possible D gene is TRBD1 (5 bases). Trimming took off 6 bases at V and 2 bases at J, with 13 bases between the two ends. This CDR3 is 14 amino acids long. The CDR3 protein is CASSPMTAQETQYF. Written as DNA, the CDR3 is TGTGCCAGCAGCCCTATGACAGCTCAAGAGACCCAGTACTTC.

This clonotype has at least ten counts. The chain has TRBV12-3 or TRBV12-4 and TRBJ1-5, with D hard to call. The CDR3 is made up of 14 amino acids. Trimming shortened V by 4 bases and J by 2 bases, and 9 bases separated the two germline ends. CDR3 residues: CASSSLSGNQPQHF. The CDR3 DNA is TGTGCCAGCAGTTCCCTGAGTGGCAATCAGCCCCAGCATTTT.

This clonotype has at least ten counts. The J gene is TRBJ1-1, the V gene TRBV20-1; D ambiguous. The germline CDR1 and CDR2 sequences are DFQATT and SNEGSKA (reference sequence). The CDR3 runs 12 residues. Between the trimmed V and J ends, which lost 3 bases and 1 base, there was a span of 6 bases. The CDR3 region is CSASLRNTEAFF. The CDR3 bases are TGCAGTGCTAGTCTGAGGAACACTGAAGCTTTCTTT.

The chain carries TRBV18 and TRBJ2-1; 9 bases are a match to TRBD2. Trimming removed 0 bases from V and 4 bases from J; junction bases left unmatched: 7. Germline CDR1 is KGHSH and CDR2 is LQKENI. The CDR3 spans 17 residues. In DNA, the CDR3 is TGTGCCAGCTCACCACCGCGAGCGGGGGGTTTATACAATGAGCAGTTCTTC. Protein sequence: CASSPPRAGGLYNEQFF.

This clonotype has more than one count but fewer than ten. This rearrangement joins TRBV21-1 to TRBJ1-5. TRBV21-1 is assigned pseudogene status. The CDR3 covers 15 residues. CDR3 coding DNA: TGTGCCAGCCCGGGTGGGGACGGTAGCAATCAGCCCCAGCATTTT. As protein: CASPGGDGSNQPQHF.

In this sample, this clonotype turned up many times. V and J are TRBV9 and TRBJ2-1; 14 nucleotides align to TRBD2. CDR1 is SGDLS and CDR2 is YYNGEE in the germline V gene. The CDR3 has 19 amino acids. The V gene end was trimmed by 3 bases and the J gene end by 3 bases; junction bases not matched to a gene: 11. This CDR3 is CASSAWGLAGAMDYNEQFF. The DNA for the CDR3 is TGTGCCAGCAGCGCGTGGGGACTAGCGGGGGCAATGGACTACAATGAGCAGTTCTTC.

The V gene is TRBV5-1, the J gene TRBJ2-1; D possibly corresponds to TRBD1 (6 bases). Germline V gene lookup returns CDR1 SGHRS and CDR2 YFSETQ. V lost 1 base and J 5 bases, leaving 13 bases between the germline ends. The CDR3 extends over 15 amino acids. CDR3 in DNA: TGCGCCAGCAGCTTGCTACAGGGCAAACACAATGAGCAGTTCTTC. Translating it yields CASSLLQGKHNEQFF.

This clonotype was recorded at least ten times. The chain carries TRBV5-1 and TRBJ2-2; the D gene is possibly TRBD2 (6 bases). The V and J ends lost 7 bases and 0 bases respectively, with 13 bases between them. The germline gives CDR1 SGHRS, CDR2 YFSETQ. The CDR3 is 15 residues long. The CDR3 DNA reads as TGCGCCAGCGGAGTCCGGGACTCGAACACCGGGGAGCTGTTTTTT. This gives the protein CASGVRDSNTGELFF.

This clonotype was observed many times. The chain combines TRBV18 with TRBJ2-7; no clear D. Germline assignment: CDR1 KGHSH and CDR2 LQKENI. The CDR3 has 14 amino acids. Trimming removed 0 bases from V and 2 bases from J, with 8 bases in between. The DNA of the CDR3 is TGTGCCAGCTCACCACCGGCCGAAACCTACGAGCAGTACTTC. It encodes CASSPPAETYEQYF.

This clonotype has a count of ten or more. The chain employs TRBV7-6 and TRBJ1-6; 11 bases are shared with TRBD1. After removal of 4 bases from V and 7 bases from J, the junction contained 6 bases not matched to a gene. CDR1 SGHVS and CDR2 FNYEAQ come from the germline V gene. The CDR3 has 16 amino acids. The CDR3 DNA reads as TGTGCCAGCAGCTCAATGGACAGGGGGCTCAATTCACCCCTCCACTTT. This encodes CASSSMDRGLNSPLHF.

This clonotype showed up many times. This chain connects TRBV28 to TRBJ1-1; D uncertain. Germline V gives CDR1 MDHEN, CDR2 SYDVKM. The CDR3 length is 13 residues. Trimming cost V 3 bases and J 1 base, with 6 bases left between them. The CDR3 nucleotides are TGTGCCAGCAGTTTTGACAAGAACACTGAAGCTTTCTTT. Translation: CASSFDKNTEAFF.

In this sample, this clonotype turned up many times. The rearrangement joins TRBV7-9 to TRBJ2-1, with unresolved D. The CDR3 is made up of 14 amino acids. V was trimmed by 0 bases and J by 7 bases, leaving 10 bases between them. CDR1 and CDR2 from the germline V gene are SEHNR and FQNEAQ (reference sequence). CDR3 DNA: TGTGCCAGCAGCTTAGCTATTGCACTAAATGAGCAGTTCTTC. Protein sequence: CASSLAIALNEQFF.

This clonotype was detected ten times or more. CDR3: CASSTQVAKNIQYF. DNA of the CDR3: TGTGCCAGCAGCACACAGGTAGCCAAAAACATTCAGTACTTC. The V call is TRBV5-4, the J call TRBJ2-4, with D maybe TRBD1 (5 bases). This CDR3 has 14 residues. Deletions cut 4 bases from V and 0 bases from J, with 8 bases between. Germline CDR1 is SGHNT and CDR2 is YYREEE (reference sequence).

This clonotype was detected a few times. This chain joins TRBV19 and TRBJ1-5; unclear D gene. CDR1 and CDR2 (germline): LNHDA, SQIVND (reference sequence). This CDR3 has 15 residues. The ends were cut back, 4 bases at V and 3 bases at J, with 13 bases in the middle. The CDR3 DNA reads as TGTGCCAGTAGTAAAAGAAGGGAAACCAATCAGCCCCAGCATTTT. It yields the protein CASSKRRETNQPQHF.

This clonotype was recorded a few times. The J gene is TRBJ2-7, the V gene TRBV5-4, with a weak D call TRBD1 (7 bases). This CDR3 region has 14 residues. Germline loops: CDR1 SGHNT, CDR2 YYREEE (reference sequence). V was cut by 4 bases and J by 4 bases, with 15 bases left in between. CDR3 DNA: TGTGCCAGCAGCCCGGAGGGACAGTCATACGAGCAGTACTTC. It translates to CASSPEGQSYEQYF.

J is TRBJ2-5 and V is TRBV15; D is unclear. CDR3 length: 15 amino acids. The V gene's germline CDR1 is LNHNV and CDR2 YYDKDF (reference sequence). V was trimmed by 0 bases and J by 2 bases, leaving 10 bases between them. CDR3 region: CATSRDLAAQETQYF. The CDR3 bases are TGTGCCACCAGCAGAGATCTGGCGGCACAAGAGACCCAGTACTTC.

This clonotype was found many times. V usage is TRBV12-3 or TRBV12-4 and J usage is TRBJ2-5, with a weak D call TRBD2 (5 bases). CDR3 size: 13 residues. The V gene lost 6 bases and the J gene lost 1 base, with 9 bases spanning the gap. CDR3 amino acids: CASSRGSQETQYF. CDR3 coding DNA: TGTGCCAGCAGCCGCGGGTCCCAAGAGACCCAGTACTTC.

This clonotype was picked up many times. The chain employs TRBV12-3 or TRBV12-4 and TRBJ2-2, with a tentative D call TRBD1 (6 bases). Trimming left V 3 bases short and J 5 bases short, with 13 bases between. The CDR3 is made up of 15 amino acids. CDR3 loop: CASSLGAVRTGELFF. The DNA of the CDR3 is TGTGCCAGCAGTTTGGGGGCAGTGAGAACCGGGGAGCTGTTTTTT.

This clonotype has a count of ten or more. The chain is built from TRBV20-1 and TRBJ1-1; TRBD1 agrees at 7 bases. Per the germline V gene, CDR1 is DFQATT and CDR2 is SNEGSKA (reference sequence). The V and J ends lost 7 bases and 3 bases, in that order; junction bases with no gene match: 11. The CDR3 consists of 14 residues. The CDR3 DNA is TGCAGTGTCATAAGGGGAACAGGGGACACTGAAGCTTTCTTT. As protein: CSVIRGTGDTEAFF.